One and the same sample provided the 23 T cell receptor beta chains below, sequenced in a study of blood T cell repertoires in COVID-19. Some clones are missing from TCRdb's copy, which holds only in-frame ones; the method was immunoSEQ multiplex PCR. The table records 250,000 to 400,000 clones, around 88% of them present only once. Sequencing input: peripheral blood. The receptor source for this set is a woman in her 30s with COVID-19, enrolled during active disease.

V is TRBV6-1 and J is TRBJ1-2; D is ambiguous. This CDR3 is built from 15 residues. Germline V gene data show CDR1 as MNHNS and CDR2 as SASEGT. V was pared by 0 bases and J by 3 bases, with 11 bases between. CDR3 sequence reads: CASSEAVPTHYGYTF. CDR3 DNA: TGTGCCAGCAGTGAAGCCGTCCCCACACACTATGGCTACACCTTC.

The rearrangement uses TRBV11-2 and TRBJ2-7, with TRBD1 matching over 8 bases. V shed 1 base, J shed 3 bases, and the junction held 5 bases outside the gene matches. Per the germline V gene, CDR1 is SGHAT and CDR2 is FQNNGV. The CDR3 spans 15 residues. CDR3 bases: TGTGCCAGCAGCTTAGGGCCAGGGGGCTTCTACGAGCAGTACTTC. Its protein is CASSLGPGGFYEQYF.

The chain couples TRBV7-9 to TRBJ1-2, with a possible D match to TRBD1 (6 bases). CDR1 and CDR2 (germline): SEHNR, FQNEAQ (reference sequence). The CDR3 totals 16 residues. Between the trimmed V and J ends, which lost 7 bases and 5 bases, there was a span of 23 bases. CDR3 nucleotides: TGTGCCAGCACCAACGGTCGGGACAACTTAGGATATGGCTACACCTTC. It yields the protein CASTNGRDNLGYGYTF.

The chain combines TRBV18 with TRBJ1-3, with TRBD1 matching over 7 bases. This CDR3 has 17 amino acids. Germline V gives CDR1 KGHSH, CDR2 LQKENI. V was clipped by 2 bases and J by 0 bases; unmatched bases: 7. The CDR3 sequence: CASSPDRAAGSGNTIYF. As DNA, the CDR3 is TGTGCCAGCTCACCAGACAGGGCGGCGGGCTCTGGAAACACCATATATTTT. Drawing the rest from reference TRBV18 and TRBJ1-3, the complete variable domain is NAGVMQNPRHLVRRRGQEARLRCSPMKGHSHVYWYRQLPEEGLKFMVYLQKENIIDESGMPKERFSAEFPKEGPSILRIQQVVRGDSAAYFCASSPDRAAGSGNTIYFGEGSWLTVV.

V is TRBV10-3 and J is TRBJ2-5, with D maybe TRBD2 (6 bases). From germline, CDR1 is ENHRY and CDR2 SYGVKD. This CDR3 is built from 20 residues. The germline V and J ends were trimmed by 0 bases and 1 base, with 24 bases remaining between them. The CDR3 reads CAISESIRDWRGDSQETQYF. For the CDR3, the DNA is TGTGCCATCAGTGAGTCGATAAGGGACTGGCGGGGCGACAGCCAAGAGACCCAGTACTTC.

The chain couples TRBV5-4 to TRBJ2-2, with D maybe TRBD1 (5 bases). CDR3 length equals 16 residues. Per germline, CDR1 SGHNT and CDR2 YYREEE (reference sequence). V was cut by 4 bases and J by 5 bases, with 18 bases left in between. The CDR3 sequence: CASSPLDSLQTGELFF. As DNA, the CDR3 is TGTGCCAGCAGCCCCCTCGACAGCCTCCAAACCGGGGAGCTGTTTTTT.

The CDR3 bases are TGTGCCAGCAGCTCCCAGGGAATCGGGACCCAGTACTTC. Translated: CASSSQGIGTQYF. The J gene is TRBJ2-5, the V gene TRBV7-8, with a possible D match to TRBD1 (5 bases). Germline CDR1 is SGHVS and CDR2 is FQNEAQ. This CDR3 has 13 amino acids. The germline V and J ends were trimmed by 4 bases and 7 bases, with 13 bases remaining between them.

There are many counts of this clone. This chain uses TRBV6-1 with TRBJ2-5; 7 nucleotides line up with TRBD2. Germline V CDR1 and CDR2: MNHNS, SASEGT. This CDR3 region has 15 residues. The ends lost 0 bases at V and 2 bases at J; junction bases unmatched: 3. The CDR3 DNA sequence: TGTGCCAGCAGTGAAGCTGTCGGGGGGCAAGAGACCCAGTACTTC. This gives the protein CASSEAVGGQETQYF.

V usage is TRBV5-1 and J usage is TRBJ1-1; no clear D. CDR3 size: 13 residues. Trimming took off 0 bases at V and 0 bases at J, with 3 bases between the two ends. CDR1 SGHRS and CDR2 YFSETQ come from the germline V gene. The CDR3, as DNA: TGCGCCAGCAGCTTGGGTATGAACACTGAAGCTTTCTTT. Translating it yields CASSLGMNTEAFF. Together with reference TRBV5-1 and TRBJ1-1, the CDR3 gives the full variable domain: KAGVTQTPRYLIKTRGQQVTLSCSPISGHRSVSWYQQTPGQGLQFLFEYFSETQRNKGNFPGRFSGRQFSNSRSEMNVSTLELGDSALYLCASSLGMNTEAFFGQGTRLTVV.

The genes are TRBV28 and TRBJ1-5; 7 positions agree with TRBD1. The CDR3 spans 14 residues. Per germline, CDR1 MDHEN and CDR2 SYDVKM. The V segment lost 6 bases and the J segment 7 bases; nucleotides outside the gene matches: 9. The CDR3 bases are TGTGCCAGCAGACCTACAGGGGTGGGGCAGCCCCAGCATTTT. Encoded protein: CASRPTGVGQPQHF. Together with reference TRBV28 and TRBJ1-5, the CDR3 gives the full variable domain: DVKVTQSSRYLVKRTGEKVFLECVQDMDHENMFWYRQDPGLGLRLIYFSYDVKMKEKGDIPEGYSVSREKKERFSLILESASTNQTSMYLCASRPTGVGQPQHFGDGTRLSIL.

The chain carries TRBV28 and TRBJ2-3; no definite D call. CDR3 length equals 15 residues. The V gene's germline CDR1 is MDHEN and CDR2 SYDVKM. V was cut by 5 bases and J by 2 bases, with 14 bases left in between. The CDR3 sequence: CASSDVADTTDTQYF. In DNA, the CDR3 is TGTGCCAGCAGTGATGTCGCAGACACCACAGATACGCAGTATTTT.

The chain has TRBV10-3 and TRBJ2-5, with 11 bases identical to TRBD2. The CDR3 has 15 amino acids. V was pared by 5 bases and J by 0 bases, with 2 bases of the junction left unmatched. Germline CDR1 is ENHRY and CDR2 is SYGVKD. CDR3 DNA sequence: TGTGCCATCAGTACTAGCGGGGGAAACCAAGAGACCCAGTACTTC. This sequence encodes CAISTSGGNQETQYF.

The sample holds one count of this clone. The chain employs TRBV6-5 and TRBJ1-6, with D possibly TRBD1 on 6 matching bases. The germline V gene encodes CDR1 MNHEY and CDR2 SVGAGI. Trimming shortened V by 6 bases and J by 5 bases, and 11 bases separated the two germline ends. The CDR3 sequence is 14 residues long. This chain's CDR3 is CASRLGQHNSPLHF. In DNA form, the CDR3 reads TGTGCCAGCAGACTGGGACAACATAATTCACCCCTCCACTTT.

This clone was counted only a few times. The V gene is TRBV2, the J gene TRBJ1-5, with D possibly matching TRBD1 (6 bases). V was shortened by 3 bases and J by 9 bases, with 12 bases between the two germline ends. Germline loops: CDR1 SNHLY, CDR2 FYNNEI. The CDR3 extends over 13 amino acids. The DNA for the CDR3 is TGTGCCAGCAGTGACAGGGGTACGGGGCCCCAGCATTTT. This encodes CASSDRGTGPQHF.

The V and J genes are TRBV7-2 and TRBJ2-3; TRBD2 agrees at 10 bases. V was pared by 0 bases and J by 7 bases, with 7 bases of the junction left unmatched. There are 16 residues in the CDR3. Germline V gene data show CDR1 as SGHTA and CDR2 as FQGNSA. CDR3 sequence reads: CASSLAPSGGGNTQYF. The CDR3, as DNA: TGTGCCAGCAGCTTAGCTCCGAGCGGGGGGGGAAATACGCAGTATTTT.

The CDR3 coding sequence is TGTGCCTGGAGTACCGTGGCTCAGCCCCAGCATTTT. Residues: CAWSTVAQPQHF. The J gene is TRBJ1-5, the V gene TRBV30; D remains unclear. This CDR3 region has 12 residues. The germline CDR1 and CDR2 sequences are GTSNPN and SVGIG (reference sequence). Trimming took 2 bases from V and 6 from J, leaving 8 bases between them.

The chain employs TRBV5-1 and TRBJ1-3; D uncertain. The V end was cut by 4 bases, the J end by 0 bases, with 11 bases between. CDR3 length: 15 residues. The V gene's germline CDR1 is SGHRS and CDR2 YFSETQ. The CDR3 protein is CASSRGSDSGNTIYF. The DNA of the CDR3 is TGCGCCAGCAGCCGCGGGTCAGACTCTGGAAACACCATATATTTT.

This chain joins TRBV5-1 and TRBJ1-1; 9 bases agree with TRBD1. V trimming: 4 bases; J trimming: 9 bases; junction bases outside the gene matches: 10. Per the germline V gene, CDR1 is SGHRS and CDR2 is YFSETQ. The CDR3 runs 14 residues. The CDR3 here is CASSPLGQGSQAFF. Written as DNA, the CDR3 is TGCGCCAGCAGCCCCCTCGGACAGGGGTCCCAAGCTTTCTTT.

This clone appeared a single time. The chain employs TRBV27 and TRBJ2-7; unclear D gene. V was pared by 3 bases and J by 4 bases, with 10 bases between. Germline loops: CDR1 MNHEY, CDR2 SMNVEV (reference sequence). The length of the CDR3 is 13 residues. The CDR3 DNA sequence: TGTGCCAGCAGTTTGAGCTCTGCGTACGAGCAGTACTTC. Translating it yields CASSLSSAYEQYF.

This clone was observed a few times. V is TRBV11-2 and J is TRBJ2-7; TRBD1 matches at 7 bases. The J segment lost 6 bases and the V segment lost 5 bases, leaving 7 bases of the junction unmatched. CDR3 length: 13 residues. Germline CDR1 reads SGHAT; CDR2 reads FQNNGV. CDR3 loop: CASSPTGVGEQYF. The DNA of the CDR3 is TGTGCCAGCAGCCCCACAGGGGTGGGCGAGCAGTACTTC.

This chain connects TRBV6-1 to TRBJ1-2; 8 bases are a match to TRBD1. V was pared by 4 bases and J by 0 bases, with 16 bases of the junction left unmatched. Looked up from germline, CDR1 is MNHNS and CDR2 is SASEGT. This CDR3 contains 19 residues. The CDR3 DNA is TGTGCCAGCAGTGTCCCAAGGGGGATACAGGGGGGTTCTAACTATGGCTACACCTTC. Residues: CASSVPRGIQGGSNYGYTF.

This clone was found once. This chain connects TRBV29-1 to TRBJ1-5, with a tentative D call TRBD1 (5 bases). The V gene lost 6 bases and the J gene lost 0 bases, with 12 bases spanning the gap. The CDR3 length is 14 residues. Germline V lookup: CDR1 SQVTM, CDR2 ANQGSEA. CDR3 sequence (DNA): TGCAGCGTCGCCGAGACAGATAGCAATCAGCCCCAGCATTTT. Translated, it gives CSVAETDSNQPQHF.

The chain is built from TRBV19 and TRBJ1-1; D ambiguous. The CDR3 has 19 amino acids. Trimming left V 8 bases short and J 2 bases short, with 30 bases between. Germline-derived CDR1 and CDR2 are LNHDA and SQIVND (reference sequence). The CDR3 region has the DNA TGTGCCAGTTACGGACTACCCTCCCCCTCAAGACGGGGAAACACTGAAGCTTTCTTT. It codes for CASYGLPSPSRRGNTEAFF.